These 32 T cell receptor beta chains share one sample of origin, sequenced in a study of tumor-infiltrating lymphocytes in primary liver carcinoma (dated by TCRdb to about 2017). The sequencing machine was an Illumina HiSeq 2500. TCRbeta-specific cDNA was reverse-transcribed from 500 to 550 ng total RNA using a constant-region primer and ProtoScript II reverse transcriptase. Three nested multiplex PCR rounds, following a slightly modified ARM-PCR procedure, were used to build the TCRbeta libraries. Each of the first two PCR rounds ran for 10 cycles and used multiplex TRBV1-TRBV30 forward primers together with a Cbeta reverse primer. The raw public reads went through TCRdb reprocessing: fastp at Q25, MiXCR clone calling, in-frame beta chains kept. Rows are combined by CDR3 protein, so each entry shows the most common genes and DNA. In all, the sample holds some 30,000 distinct CDR3 sequences, and about three quarters of those were seen once. The ten largest clones take up 36% of the sample.

Total RNA and DNA were co-extracted without cell sorting from roughly 20-30 mg of bulk tissue using the AllPrep DNA/RNA mini kit. The source material was liver tumor tissue from sampling region 5. The sample's cell subset or site label is to be understood as: tumor region T5, tumor centre. The source of these receptors is a man aged 40-50 years with primary liver carcinoma and hepatitis B virus infection.

Regarding this clonotype: The CDR3 does not close with the conserved phenylalanine or tryptophan, likely indicating a read error. The V gene is TRBV11-3, the J gene TRBJ2-1; the D is unclear. The germline CDR1 and CDR2 sequences are SGHNT and YENEEA. This CDR3 contains 16 residues. DNA of the CDR3: TGTGCCAGCAGCTCAGGCGGCCGGAACTCCTACAATGGGCAGTTCTCC. Its protein product is CASSSGGRNSYNGQFS.

V gene TRBV29-1 combines with J gene TRBJ2-5; TRBD2 might be the D (6 bases). Trimming removed 0 bases from V and 4 bases from J, with 12 bases in between. CDR1 is SQVTM and CDR2 is ANQGSEA in the germline V gene. The CDR3 totals 14 residues. The CDR3 DNA reads TGCAGCGTTGAAGACTGGGCCGGGGGAGAGACCCAGTACTTC. The encoded protein is CSVEDWAGGETQYF.

In its sample, this clonotype was seen once. One junction end does not reproduce the germline sequence, and a read error may be involved. This sequence joins TRBV6-2 or TRBV6-3 and TRBJ2-7, with 7 bases aligning to TRBD1. CDR1 is MNHEY, CDR2 SVGEGT, per germline. CDR3 size: 13 residues. CDR3 in amino acids: CASSRQGLDEQYF. DNA of the CDR3: TGTGCTAGCAGTAGACAGGGCCTCGACGAGCAGTACTTC.

This clonotype is labeled medium-sized. The rearrangement joins TRBV6-1 to TRBJ2-1, with unresolved D. Germline V CDR1 and CDR2: MNHNS, SASEGT. The CDR3 consists of 13 residues. V lost 0 bases and J lost 7, with 7 bases in between. The CDR3, as DNA: TGTGCCAGCAGTGAAGCGCTGGGAAATGAGCAGTTCTTC. Protein sequence: CASSEALGNEQFF.

This clonotype was detected a few times. Likely a read error: the CDR3 ends without its conserved phenylalanine or tryptophan. No DNA is shown, since the ends of the CDR3 on it are uncertain; the CDR3 is the one TCRdb lists. V gene TRBV4-1 combines with J gene TRBJ1-6; the DNA was not used to check the table's D call, TRBD1. Ends included, the CDR3 has 16 residues. Germline CDR1 MGHRA, CDR2 YSYEKL. The CDR3 sequence is CASSHHIQGGDSPLRI.

About this clonotype itself: The junction shows a germline mismatch at one end, possibly a read error. V usage is TRBV10-3 and J usage is TRBJ2-2; perhaps TRBD2 as D (5 bases). The CDR3 length is 16 residues. CDR1 is ENHRY, CDR2 SYGVKD, per germline. Written as DNA, the CDR3 is TGTGCCATTATGGGGAGAGAAGGTGGGAACACTGGGGAGCTGTTTTTT. Translating gives CAIMGREGGNTGELFF.

As for this clonotype: Sequence at one end of the junction differs from germline and may be a read error. CDR3 in DNA: TGCGCCATCAGCCGACAATCCATCAACCCCACAGATACGCAATATTTT. Its protein product is CAISRQSINPTDTQYF. The J gene is TRBJ2-3, the V gene TRBV11-2; no clear D. This CDR3 has 16 residues. The germline V gene encodes CDR1 SGHAT and CDR2 FQNNGV.

This clonotype was detected ten times or more. The chain employs TRBV5-5 and TRBJ2-7; D is possibly TRBD1 (5 bases). In germline, CDR1 is SGHKS, CDR2 YYEKEE (reference sequence). The CDR3 length is 15 residues. Trimming left V 0 bases short and J 0 bases short, with 10 bases between. The CDR3 region is CASSLAGWSSYEQYF. Here the CDR3 DNA reads TGTGCCAGCAGCTTGGCAGGGTGGAGCTCCTACGAGCAGTACTTC.

The table lists this clonotype with many counts. The chain combines TRBV24-1 with TRBJ2-7; D may be TRBD2 (5 bases). The CDR3 is made up of 16 amino acids. Deletions cut 2 bases from V and 0 bases from J, with 13 bases between. Germline V gives CDR1 KGHDR, CDR2 SFDVKD. This chain's CDR3 is CATSDSGSGHSYEQYF. The CDR3 nucleotides read TGTGCCACCAGTGATTCGGGGTCCGGTCACTCCTACGAGCAGTACTTC.

Many counts were recorded for this clonotype. The rearrangement uses TRBV5-1 and TRBJ1-2; TRBD1 matches 7 bases. This CDR3 is 13 amino acids long. Trimming cost V 6 bases and J 0 bases; bases outside gene matches: 2. Germline CDR1 reads SGHRS; CDR2 reads YFSETQ. The CDR3 reads CASKGAPNYGYTF. Here the CDR3 DNA reads TGCGCCAGCAAGGGGGCCCCTAACTATGGCTACACCTTC.

On this clonotype: One end of the junction fails to match germline, which may point to a read error. This sequence joins TRBV29-1 and TRBJ2-1; D unclear. Germline loops: CDR1 SQVTM, CDR2 ANQGSEA. This CDR3 contains 10 residues. CDR3 sequence reads: CGVGYNEQFF. CDR3 sequence (DNA): TGCGGCGTCGGCTATAATGAGCAGTTCTTC.

This clonotype was seen ten or more times. Given a much more abundant clone one base away, this may be a read error. V is TRBV6-5 and J is TRBJ1-2; no reliable D call. Germline CDR1 MNHEY, CDR2 SVGAGI. The CDR3 loop spans 8 amino acids. CDR3 in DNA: TGTGCCGGCAGGGGCTACACCTTC. This encodes CAGRGYTF.

With respect to this clonotype: At one boundary the junction diverges from the germline segment, which might be a read error. V gene TRBV11-2 combines with J gene TRBJ2-7; D gene ambiguous. The germline gives CDR1 SGHAT, CDR2 FQNNGV. The CDR3 consists of 13 residues. The CDR3 region is CGSTLATTHEQYF. As DNA, the CDR3 is TGTGGCAGCACCTTAGCAACCACCCACGAGCAGTACTTC.

Remarks on this clonotype: This is likely a read error, given that the CDR3 carries no conserved phenylalanine or tryptophan at its end. The V gene is TRBV11-1, the J gene TRBJ2-2; possibly TRBD1 for D (6 bases). The V end lost 6 bases, the J end lost 8 bases, and 19 bases lay between the germline ends. The CDR3 covers 15 residues. From germline, CDR1 is SGHAT and CDR2 FQDESV (reference sequence). CDR3 nucleotides: TGTGCCAGCAGTTCCAGGGGATCGTTCACTGGGGAGCTGTTTTTG. Its protein is CASSSRGSFTGELFL.

V is TRBV12-3 or TRBV12-4 and J is TRBJ1-1; unclear D gene. The CDR3 totals 12 residues. Trimming shortened V by 6 bases and J by 11 bases, and 16 bases separated the two germline ends. The CDR3 coding sequence is TGTGCCAGCAGCTCACCTGGAGCTGGGGCTTTCTTT. It specifies CASSSPGAGAFF.

With regard to this clonotype: Compared with germline, one end of the junction differs, possibly owing to a read error. The chain employs TRBV7-3 and TRBJ2-4; D remains ambiguous. Germline-derived CDR1 and CDR2 are SGHTA and FQGTGA. The CDR3 runs to 13 residues. CDR3: CASSLNGENNQYF. CDR3 bases: TGTGCCAGCAGCTTAAATGGAGAAAACAATCAGTACTTC.

In the case of this clonotype: The CDR3 end shows no conserved phenylalanine or tryptophan, and so a read error is likely. The chain links TRBV6-1 to TRBJ1-1; D perhaps matches TRBD1 (5 bases). Germline V gene sequence: CDR1 MNHNS, CDR2 SASEGT. The CDR3 has 15 amino acids. Trimming took off 5 bases at V and 0 bases at J, with 13 bases between the two ends. The CDR3 DNA sequence: TGTGCCAGCAGTCCACGGACACTCCTGAACACTGAAGCTTTCTCT. Amino acids: CASSPRTLLNTEAFS.

To note about this clonotype: The conserved phenylalanine or tryptophan normally closing the CDR3 is absent here, so this likely arose from a read error. The DNA is omitted, as the CDR3 cannot be located on it reliably, and the CDR3 follows TCRdb's listing. The rearrangement joins TRBV10-3 to TRBJ1-1; no DNA check was done on the table's D call, TRBD1. The length of the CDR3 is 17 amino acids, counting both ends. CDR1 ENHRY and CDR2 SYGVKD come from the germline V gene. This CDR3 is CAVSGRQEGATNTEASY.

Notes on this clonotype: Germline and junction disagree at one end, which may indicate a read error. The chain combines TRBV6-6 with TRBJ2-7, with unresolved D. This CDR3 comprises 12 residues. Per germline, CDR1 MNHNY and CDR2 SVGAGI (reference sequence). The CDR3 is CTSSYTSYEQHF. In DNA form, the CDR3 reads TGTACCAGCAGTTACACTTCCTACGAGCAGCACTTC.

This clonotype has only a few counts. A much larger clone lies one base from this, so it may be a read error. The chain recombines TRBV24-1 with TRBJ2-3; D possibly matches TRBD1 or TRBD2 (5 bases each). From germline, CDR1 is KGHDR and CDR2 SFDVKD. CDR3 length: 12 amino acids. The V end was cut by 4 bases, the J end by 10 bases, with 11 bases between. The CDR3 DNA is TGTGCCACCAGTGACGGGACCATGGCGCAGTATTTT. Translated, it gives CATSDGTMAQYF.

This sequence joins TRBV5-4 and TRBJ2-7; D is unclear. The CDR3 runs 14 residues. Germline V CDR1 and CDR2: SGHNT, YYREEE (reference sequence). Trimming shortened V by 8 bases and J by 2 bases, and 17 bases separated the two germline ends. The CDR3 protein is CARSAGGSTYEQYF. DNA of the CDR3: TGTGCCAGAAGCGCAGGTGGCTCCACCTACGAGCAGTACTTC. Looking up the rest from reference TRBV5-4 and TRBJ2-7 gives the full variable domain: ETGVTQSPTHLIKTRGQQVTLRCSSQSGHNTVSWYQQALGQGPQFIFQYYREEENGRGNFPPRFSGLQFPNYSSELNVNALELDDSALYLCARSAGGSTYEQYFGPGTRLTVT.

About this clonotype: This may stem from a read error, because a much larger clone lies one nucleotide away. The J gene is TRBJ2-2, the V gene TRBV5-1, with D perhaps matching TRBD2 (6 bases). The length of the CDR3 is 15 residues. V lost 4 bases and J lost 4, with 14 bases in between. The germline gives CDR1 SGHRS, CDR2 YFSETQ. CDR3 sequence (DNA): TGCGCCAGCAGCCTGACTATCGGGAGCACCGGGGAGCTGTTTTTT. Translated, it gives CASSLTIGSTGELFF.

This chain links TRBV11-2 with TRBJ2-7; D gene ambiguous. The CDR3 loop spans 14 amino acids. Germline CDR1 reads SGHAT; CDR2 reads FQNNGV. Deletions cut 0 bases from V and 4 bases from J, with 10 bases between. CDR3 amino acids: CASSLDIGGYEQYF. The CDR3 DNA follows: TGTGCCAGCAGCTTAGACATAGGCGGATACGAGCAGTACTTC. Full variable domain (missing parts from reference TRBV11-2 and TRBJ2-7): EAGVAQSPRYKIIEKRQSVAFWCNPISGHATLYWYQQILGQGPKLLIQFQNNGVVDDSQLPKDRFSAERLKGVDSTLKIQPAKLEDSAVYLCASSLDIGGYEQYFGPGTRLTVT.

This rearrangement joins TRBV12-3 or TRBV12-4 to TRBJ2-1; TRBD1 agrees at 7 bases. The V segment lost 4 bases and the J segment 7 bases; nucleotides outside the gene matches: 16. This CDR3 has 17 residues. CDR3 amino acids: CASSSFTGTDLSNEQFF. CDR3 DNA sequence: TGTGCCAGCAGTTCCTTTACCGGGACAGACCTTTCTAATGAGCAGTTCTTC.

Comments on this clonotype: No conserved phenylalanine or tryptophan ends this CDR3, so it is likely a read error. No DNA is shown, since the ends of the CDR3 on it are uncertain; the CDR3 is the one TCRdb lists. The rearrangement uses TRBV11-3 and TRBJ2-1; TRBD2, the table's D call, lacks a check against the DNA. Both ends counted, the CDR3 spans 15 residues. The germline CDR1 and CDR2 sequences are SGHNT and YENEEA. The CDR3 region is CASSAVTREINEQFS.

Notes on this clonotype: An end of the junction does not agree with germline; a read error may underlie this. The V call is TRBV12-3 or TRBV12-4, the J call TRBJ2-5, with 9 bases matching TRBD2. The CDR3 runs to 18 residues. The CDR3 coding sequence is TGTGCCAGCAGTAAGGGGATTAGCGGGAGCCTTTGGCAGGAGACACAGTACTTC. Encoded protein: CASSKGISGSLWQETQYF.

At least ten counts were recorded for this clonotype. This rearrangement joins TRBV30 to TRBJ1-2; D gene unclear. The CDR3 spans 11 residues. CDR1 and CDR2 (germline): GTSNPN, SVGIG (reference sequence). V lost 3 bases, J lost 3 bases, and 5 bases lay in between. The CDR3 nucleotides read TGTGCCTGGAGACTGGACTATGGCTACACCTTC. Its translation: CAWRLDYGYTF. Based on the CDR3 plus reference TRBV30 and TRBJ1-2, the full variable domain is SQTIHQWPATLVQPVGSPLSLECTVEGTSNPNLYWYRQAAGRGLQLLFYSVGIGQISSEVPQNLSASRPQDRQFILSSKKLLLSDSGFYLCAWRLDYGYTFGSGTRLTVV.

In regard to this clonotype: A read error may explain this, as a much larger clone is one base away. The chain is built from TRBV5-1 and TRBJ2-3; D unclear. Looked up from germline, CDR1 is SGHRS and CDR2 is YFSETQ. This CDR3 is 14 amino acids long. CDR3 bases: TGCGCCAGCGGCTTGGGTATGGATCCAGATACGCAGTATTTT. Translated: CASGLGMDPDTQYF.

For this clonotype: One junction end disagrees with the germline gene, perhaps due to a read error. V and J are TRBV11-2 and TRBJ2-2, with no clear D. CDR1 SGHAT and CDR2 FQNNGV come from the germline V gene. The CDR3 totals 13 residues. CDR3 loop: CASSLTNTRELFF. As DNA, the CDR3 is TGTGCTAGCAGCTTGACGAACACCAGGGAGCTGTTTTTT.

For this clonotype: A junction end diverges from the germline sequence, so it may reflect a read error. The chain uses TRBV6-2 or TRBV6-3 and TRBJ2-1, with TRBD2 matching over 10 bases. The germline CDR1 and CDR2 sequences are MNHEY and SVGEGT. The CDR3 is 16 amino acids. This CDR3 reads CASSPGLADDYNEQFF. The DNA of the CDR3 is TGTGCCAGCAGCCCCGGACTAGCGGACGACTACAATGAGCAATTCTTC.

As for this clonotype: The junction departs from germline at one end; a sequencing error may be responsible. The rearrangement links TRBV6-6 to TRBJ1-6; a possible D gene is TRBD1 (5 bases). Looked up from germline, CDR1 is MNHNY and CDR2 is SVGAGI (reference sequence). The length of the CDR3 is 13 residues. The CDR3 sequence: CATSQRGDSPLHF. DNA for the CDR3: TGTGCCACCAGTCAAAGAGGGGATTCACCCCTCCACTTT.

With respect to this clonotype: One end of the junction fails to match germline, which may point to a read error. The V and J genes are TRBV10-3 and TRBJ2-2, with D perhaps matching TRBD1 (6 bases). The germline V gene has CDR1 ENHRY and CDR2 SYGVKD. The CDR3 is 16 residues long. The CDR3 DNA sequence: TGTGCCATCATGGGGACGGAAGGTGGGGACACCGGGGAACTGTTTTTT. Its protein is CAIMGTEGGDTGELFF.